This T cell receptor beta chain is drawn from a study of control samples from healthy donors and cancer patients. The protocol was immunoSEQ multiplex PCR, while the TCRdb copy is restricted to in-frame clones and leaves out a portion. Seen here are about 69,000 clones, around four fifths observed once, and the top ten hold 2.5% to 3%. V was pared by 3 bases and J by 4 bases, with 12 bases between. CDR3 length: 14 residues. CDR1 and CDR2 from the germline V gene are KGHSH and LQKENI. This clonotype was obtained from a woman in her forties or fifties with lung cancer. The sequenced material came from PBMCs. The chain is built from TRBV18 and TRBJ1-1; D is perhaps TRBD1 (5 bases). For the CDR3, the DNA is TGTGCCAGCTCACCGGCGGGGGTGAGCACTGAAGCTTTCTTT. Translation: CASSPAGVSTEAFF. The full variable domain, with the rest looked up from reference TRBV18 and TRBJ1-1, is NAGVMQNPRHLVRRRGQEARLRCSPMKGHSHVYWYRQLPEEGLKFMVYLQKENIIDESGMPKERFSAEFPKEGPSILRIQQVVRGDSAAYFCASSPAGVSTEAFFGQGTRLTVV.